Below are 18 T cell receptor beta chains sequenced from a single sample in a study of CD8+CD57+ T cells in acquired aplastic anemia. Researchers used genomic DNA as the template to profile TCR beta VDJ and CDR3. TCRdb reprocessed the reads via MiXCR and lists one record per CDR3 protein. The table shows 100,000 to 130,000 distinct CDR3 sequences, with 40% to 65% occurring only once. Sequencing was done on a sample of sorted CD4+, CD8+, or CD8+CD57+ T cells (not recorded which) from PBMCs. Source of these receptors: a human donor in good health, serving as a control.

Worth noting for this clonotype: One base away lies a much larger clone, so this may be a sequencing read error. This sequence joins TRBV19 and TRBJ2-1, with TRBD2 matching 16 bases. From germline, CDR1 is LNHDA and CDR2 SQIVND (reference sequence). V trimming: 6 bases; J trimming: 4 bases; junction bases outside the gene matches: 9. CDR3 length equals 18 residues. The CDR3 DNA follows: TGTGCCAGTAGCCCCGGGACTAGCGGGGGGGCCTCATACAATGAGCAGTTCTTC. It translates to CASSPGTSGGASYNEQFF.

There are a few counts of this clonotype. The chain combines TRBV5-5 with TRBJ2-5; 7 bases agree with TRBD1. This CDR3 contains 14 residues. V shed 0 bases, J shed 1 base, and the junction held 0 bases outside the gene matches. CDR1 is SGHKS and CDR2 is YYEKEE in the germline V gene (reference sequence). In nucleotides, the CDR3 is TGTGCCAGCAGCTTGGGACAGGGCCAAGAGACCCAGTACTTC. Its protein is CASSLGQGQETQYF. The full variable domain, rest sourced from reference TRBV5-5 and TRBJ2-5, is DAGVTQSPTHLIKTRGQQVTLRCSPISGHKSVSWYQQVLGQGPQFIFQYYEKEERGRGNFPDRFSARQFPNYSSELNVNALLLGDSALYLCASSLGQGQETQYFGPGTRLLVL.

The rearrangement links TRBV25-1 to TRBJ1-1, with 7 bases fitting TRBD1. The CDR3 contains 15 residues. Germline CDR1 and CDR2: MGHDK and SYGVNS. Unmatched junction bases numbered 12, after V lost 8 bases and J lost 3 bases. This chain's CDR3 is CASARQGGGYTEAFF. CDR3 coding DNA: TGTGCCAGCGCCCGACAGGGTGGAGGTTACACTGAAGCTTTCTTT. Based on the CDR3 plus reference TRBV25-1 and TRBJ1-1, the full variable domain is EADIYQTPRYLVIGTGKKITLECSQTMGHDKMYWYQQDPGMELHLIHYSYGVNSTEKGDLSSESTVSRIRTEHFPLTLESARPSHTSQYLCASARQGGGYTEAFFGQGTRLTVV.

V usage is TRBV4-2 and J usage is TRBJ2-3; 14 nucleotides agree with TRBD2. Looked up from germline, CDR1 is LGHNA and CDR2 is YNFKEQ. This CDR3 region has 17 residues. J gave up 2 bases and V 1 base, and 2 bases lay outside the gene matches. As DNA, the CDR3 is TGTGCCAGCAGCCAAGGGACTAGCGGGGGGCACACAGATACGCAGTATTTT. It yields the protein CASSQGTSGGHTDTQYF.

This clonotype came up many times. The CDR3 DNA reads as TGTGCCAGCAGCTTACTGAGTGGTCCATCCTACTATGGCTACACCTTC. This gives the protein CASSLLSGPSYYGYTF. The chain combines TRBV7-8 with TRBJ1-2; no clear D. The CDR3 runs 16 residues. Germline V CDR1 and CDR2: SGHVS, FQNEAQ. V was shortened by 2 bases and J by 3 bases, with 16 bases between the two germline ends.

This clonotype was seen many times. CDR3 region: CAWSAGQGNTEAFF. CDR3 coding DNA: TGTGCCTGGAGTGCGGGACAGGGGAACACTGAAGCTTTCTTT. The chain is built from TRBV30 and TRBJ1-1; 9 nucleotides agree with TRBD1. Unmatched junction bases numbered 1, after V lost 1 base and J lost 1 base. CDR1 and CDR2 from the germline V gene are GTSNPN and SVGIG (reference sequence). The CDR3 length is 14 residues.

This clonotype has only a few counts. The V gene is TRBV15, the J gene TRBJ1-4, with D unclear. The CDR3 contains 12 residues. V was shortened by 5 bases and J by 8 bases, with 9 bases between the two germline ends. Germline CDR1 reads LNHNV; CDR2 reads YYDKDF (reference sequence). CDR3 amino acids: CATSGTREKLFF. The CDR3 region has the DNA TGTGCCACCAGCGGTACGCGAGAAAAACTGTTTTTT.

This clonotype was observed a handful of times. The V gene is TRBV5-1, the J gene TRBJ1-4; D is unresolved. Germline-derived CDR1 and CDR2 are SGHRS and YFSETQ. The V and J ends lost 0 bases and 3 bases respectively, with 6 bases between them. This CDR3 is built from 14 residues. The CDR3 loop reads CASSLGIANEKLFF. The CDR3 nucleotides are TGCGCCAGCAGCTTGGGGATTGCTAATGAAAAACTGTTTTTT. The complete variable domain, with remaining parts taken from reference TRBV5-1 and TRBJ1-4, reads KAGVTQTPRYLIKTRGQQVTLSCSPISGHRSVSWYQQTPGQGLQFLFEYFSETQRNKGNFPGRFSGRQFSNSRSEMNVSTLELGDSALYLCASSLGIANEKLFFGSGTQLSVL.

This clonotype appeared a single time. The V gene is TRBV10-3, the J gene TRBJ2-3; 13 bases fit TRBD2. This CDR3 has 13 amino acids. V lost 10 bases to trimming and J lost 6 bases; unmatched junction nucleotides: 4. Germline V gene lookup returns CDR1 ENHRY and CDR2 SYGVKD. This CDR3 is CATRLAGGDTQYF. CDR3 sequence (DNA): TGTGCCACGCGACTAGCGGGGGGCGATACGCAGTATTTT.

This clonotype was seen ten or more times. The chain uses TRBV15 and TRBJ2-3; a possible D gene is TRBD2 (5 bases). V was trimmed by 5 bases and J by 1 base, leaving 13 bases between them. Germline V gives CDR1 LNHNV, CDR2 YYDKDF (reference sequence). The CDR3 sequence is 15 residues long. The DNA of the CDR3 is TGTGCCACCAGCCCCACGAGGGAGCGCACAGATACGCAGTATTTT. Translating gives CATSPTRERTDTQYF.

This clonotype occurred a few times. A much larger clone differs from this one at a single base, so this may be a read error. The V gene is TRBV20-1, the J gene TRBJ1-3, with D uncertain. V gave up 1 base and J gave up 0 bases, with 13 bases separating them. The CDR3 has 16 amino acids. Germline V CDR1 and CDR2: DFQATT, SNEGSKA (reference sequence). In nucleotides, the CDR3 is TGCAGTGCTAGAGCCGACTCTTGCGGCTCTGGAAACACCATATATTTT. This sequence encodes CSARADSCGSGNTIYF.

The rearrangement uses TRBV29-1 and TRBJ2-7, with D uncertain. Looked up from germline, CDR1 is SQVTM and CDR2 is ANQGSEA. CDR3 length equals 14 residues. CDR3 in DNA: TGCAGTGCTCCACCCAGCCCATACTCCTACGAGCAGTACTTC. Translating it yields CSAPPSPYSYEQYF.

V usage is TRBV4-2 and J usage is TRBJ1-1; 10 nucleotides line up with TRBD1. This CDR3 contains 15 residues. V lost 3 bases, J lost 3 bases, and 4 bases stayed unmatched. The germline gives CDR1 LGHNA, CDR2 YNFKEQ. CDR3 sequence (DNA): TGTGCCAGCAGCCACCCGGGACAGGGGTACACTGAAGCTTTCTTT. It yields the protein CASSHPGQGYTEAFF.

This rearrangement joins TRBV25-1 to TRBJ2-5, with TRBD1 matching 9 bases. The length of the CDR3 is 14 residues. Unmatched junction bases numbered 7, after V lost 6 bases and J lost 5 bases. Germline loops: CDR1 MGHDK, CDR2 SYGVNS. In nucleotides, the CDR3 is TGTGCCAGCAGAAAACAGGGGGCTCGGGAGACCCAGTACTTC. It translates to CASRKQGARETQYF. Together with reference TRBV25-1 and TRBJ2-5, the CDR3 gives the full variable domain: EADIYQTPRYLVIGTGKKITLECSQTMGHDKMYWYQQDPGMELHLIHYSYGVNSTEKGDLSSESTVSRIRTEHFPLTLESARPSHTSQYLCASRKQGARETQYFGPGTRLLVL.

Remarks on this clonotype: The conserved phenylalanine or tryptophan normally closing the CDR3 is absent here, so this likely arose from a read error. The chain is built from TRBV20-1 and TRBJ2-7, with D unclear. The CDR3 loop spans 12 amino acids. Germline CDR1 is DFQATT and CDR2 is SNEGSKA (reference sequence). Trimming shortened V by 3 bases and J by 3 bases, and 9 bases separated the two germline ends. The DNA for the CDR3 is TGCAGTGCTAGTGGTCGTAACTACGAGCAGTACATC. It is translated as CSASGRNYEQYI.

The chain couples TRBV24-1 to TRBJ2-3, with 7 bases lining up with TRBD2. From germline, CDR1 is KGHDR and CDR2 SFDVKD. V lost 9 bases, J lost 2 bases, and 10 bases stayed unmatched. This CDR3 comprises 15 residues. CDR3 sequence reads: CATADLAVDTDTQYF. The DNA for the CDR3 is TGTGCCACCGCCGATCTAGCGGTAGACACAGATACGCAGTATTTT.

This chain links TRBV20-1 with TRBJ1-5; D is possibly TRBD1 (5 bases). The V end lost 0 bases, the J end lost 10 bases, and 10 bases lay between the germline ends. Germline lookup yields CDR1 DFQATT and CDR2 SNEGSKA (reference sequence). The CDR3 runs to 12 residues. As DNA, the CDR3 is TGCAGTGCTAGAGAAGGGGAAGGACCCCAGCATTTT. Translated: CSAREGEGPQHF.

The sample holds a few counts of this clonotype. CDR3 sequence (DNA): TGTGCTAGTGGTCTCCTAGCGGGAGCCACAGATACGCAGTATTTT. Amino acid sequence: CASGLLAGATDTQYF. This chain connects TRBV12-5 to TRBJ2-3; 10 bases line up with TRBD2. The trim removed 5 bases at V and 2 bases at J, leaving 4 bases unmatched. Germline lookup yields CDR1 LGHNT and CDR2 FRNRAP. The CDR3 runs 15 residues. The full variable domain, its missing parts supplied by reference TRBV12-5 and TRBJ2-3, is DARVTQTPRHKVTEMGQEVTMRCQPILGHNTVFWYRQTMMQGLELLAYFRNRAPLDDSGMPKDRFSAEMPDATLATLKIQPSEPRDSAVYFCASGLLAGATDTQYFGPGTRLTVL.